These 24 T cell receptor beta chains were all obtained from the same sample, sequenced in a study of glioma-infiltrating T cells. The iRepertoire nested amplicon-rescue multiplex PCR amplified TCR alpha and beta CDR3s from RNA. MiXCR was run by TCRdb on the multiplex PCR reads, yielding one entry per CDR3 protein. The data contain more than 20,000 distinct CDR3 sequences, about 22% of them seen just once; the ten biggest clones take up under 15%. The source material was glioma tissue, nonneoplastic brain tissue, or PBMCs (not recorded which). These receptors all stem from a human donor with low-grade glioma or glioblastoma, undergoing nonglioma brain surgery, or in good health (not recorded which).

The table lists this clonotype with many counts. A clone one base away is much larger, so this may be a read error. The chain employs TRBV7-2 and TRBJ2-7, with no clear D. CDR1 is SGHTA, CDR2 FQGNSA, per germline. This CDR3 is 12 amino acids long. CDR3 region: CARSLGSREQYF. CDR3 sequence (DNA): TGTGCCCGCAGCTTAGGAAGCAGGGAGCAGTACTTC. Supplemented by reference TRBV7-2 and TRBJ2-7, the full variable domain reads GAGVSQSPSNKVTEKGKDVELRCDPISGHTALYWYRQSLGQGLEFLIYFQGNSAPDKSGLPSDRFSAERTGGSVSTLTIQRTQQEDSAVYLCARSLGSREQYFGPGTRLTVT.

The CDR3 reads CASSVGTDSNQPQHF. The CDR3 bases are TGTGCCAGCAGCGTGGGGACAGATAGCAATCAGCCCCAGCATTTT. The chain has TRBV11-1 and TRBJ1-5, with 7 bases identical to TRBD1. The V gene's germline CDR1 is SGHAT and CDR2 FQDESV (reference sequence). The trim removed 5 bases at V and 0 bases at J, leaving 4 bases unmatched. The CDR3 has 15 amino acids. The entire variable domain, with the rest obtained from reference TRBV11-1 and TRBJ1-5, is as follows: EAEVAQSPRYKITEKSQAVAFWCDPISGHATLYWYRQILGQGPELLVQFQDESVVDDSQLPKDRFSAERLKGVDSTLKIQPAELGDSAMYLCASSVGTDSNQPQHFGDGTRLSIL.

This clonotype was counted at least ten times. The V and J genes are TRBV24-1 and TRBJ2-1; perhaps TRBD1 as D (7 bases). The CDR3 loop spans 12 amino acids. Germline CDR1 KGHDR, CDR2 SFDVKD. V lost 4 bases to trimming and J lost 8 bases, with 8 bases between them. CDR3 sequence: CATSDRGDEQFF. The CDR3 bases are TGTGCCACCAGTGACAGGGGGGATGAGCAGTTCTTC.

In this sample, this clonotype turned up a few times. The rearrangement uses TRBV10-3 and TRBJ1-1, with D possibly TRBD1 on 5 matching bases. The germline gives CDR1 ENHRY, CDR2 SYGVKD. V was shortened by 8 bases and J by 0 bases, with 10 bases between the two germline ends. The CDR3 consists of 13 residues. The CDR3 here is CAIGASLNTEAFF. The CDR3 DNA is TGTGCCATCGGGGCCTCATTGAACACTGAAGCTTTCTTT.

Ten or more counts support this clonotype. The genes are TRBV20-1 and TRBJ2-1, with 8 bases lining up with TRBD1. Germline lookup yields CDR1 DFQATT and CDR2 SNEGSKA (reference sequence). The CDR3 consists of 14 residues. The V segment lost 5 bases and the J segment 7 bases; nucleotides outside the gene matches: 10. The CDR3 sequence: CSARKTGDGNEQFF. The CDR3 nucleotides read TGCAGTGCTCGTAAGACAGGGGACGGGAATGAGCAGTTCTTC.

As concerns this clonotype: A single base separates this from a much larger clone, so it may be a read error. The chain recombines TRBV7-2 with TRBJ1-1; no clear D. Per germline, CDR1 SGHTA and CDR2 FQGNSA. V dropped 6 bases and J dropped 5 bases, with 13 bases sitting between them. The CDR3 length is 13 residues. CDR3 loop: CASSFGEDTEAFF. CDR3 DNA sequence: TGTGCCAGCAGTTTCGGAGAGGATACTGAAGCTTTCTTT. The full variable domain, its missing parts supplied by reference TRBV7-2 and TRBJ1-1, is GAGVSQSPSNKVTEKGKDVELRCDPISGHTALYWYRQSLGQGLEFLIYFQGNSAPDKSGLPSDRFSAERTGGSVSTLTIQRTQQEDSAVYLCASSFGEDTEAFFGQGTRLTVV.

The table lists this clonotype with a few counts. This chain joins TRBV12-3 or TRBV12-4 and TRBJ2-3; TRBD2 matches 7 bases. The CDR3 loop spans 15 amino acids. After removal of 6 bases from V and 5 bases from J, the junction contained 11 bases not matched to a gene. CDR3 DNA: TGTGCCAGCAGCTCCGGGACTACGAGCTTAGATACGCAGTATTTT. Encoded protein: CASSSGTTSLDTQYF.

This clonotype was counted a few times. This could be a read error, since a much larger clone is one nucleotide away. This rearrangement joins TRBV7-2 to TRBJ2-3; 9 bases fit TRBD2. Germline-derived CDR1 and CDR2 are SGHTA and FQGNSA. The CDR3 spans 14 residues. The CDR3 region has the DNA TGTGCCCGCAGGGGCGGGGGGGGCGGAGATACGCAGTATTTT. It yields the protein CARRGGGGGDTQYF.

This clonotype came up many times. This chain connects TRBV4-3 to TRBJ1-2, with a weak D call TRBD1 (5 bases). CDR3 size: 14 residues. V lost 0 bases, J lost 7 bases, and 12 bases lay in between. Germline values: CDR1 LGHNA, CDR2 YSLEER. The CDR3 DNA follows: TGCGCCAGCAGCCAAGACTGGAGGGACGCTGGCTACACCTTC. Its protein is CASSQDWRDAGYTF.

A word on this clonotype: A single base separates this from a much larger clone, so it may be a read error. J is TRBJ2-7 and V is TRBV6-5, with D perhaps TRBD1 (5 bases). The length of the CDR3 is 11 residues. The V gene's germline CDR1 is MNHEY and CDR2 SVGAGI. The ends were cut back, 6 bases at V and 12 bases at J, with 15 bases in the middle. CDR3: CASRELRQRYF. The CDR3 DNA sequence: TGTGCCAGCAGAGAACTTCGACAGCGGTACTTC.

The J gene is TRBJ1-4, the V gene TRBV20-1, with D possibly being TRBD1 (6 bases). This CDR3 is 14 amino acids long. The germline gives CDR1 DFQATT, CDR2 SNEGSKA (reference sequence). CDR3 residues: CTARQVARNEKLFF. CDR3 coding DNA: TGCACTGCGAGACAGGTGGCCCGGAATGAAAAACTGTTTTTT.

This clonotype showed up many times. The chain combines TRBV6-6 with TRBJ2-7, with a weak D call TRBD1 (5 bases). Germline CDR1 and CDR2: MNHNY and SVGAGI (reference sequence). This CDR3 is 15 amino acids long. Trimming removed 0 bases from V and 5 bases from J, with 14 bases in between. Here the CDR3 DNA reads TGTGCCAGCAGTTACTCGGGCGGCAGGGCCCACGAGCAGTACTTC. It is translated as CASSYSGGRAHEQYF.

This clonotype was counted ten times or more. V is TRBV7-2 and J is TRBJ2-7; D is unclear. Germline values: CDR1 SGHTA, CDR2 FQGNSA. With 7 bases removed from V and 5 bases from J, the gap between germline ends came to 9 bases. The CDR3 extends over 11 amino acids. The CDR3 region is CASNVRNEQYF. As DNA, the CDR3 is TGTGCCAGCAATGTAAGGAACGAGCAGTACTTC.

This clonotype was recorded a few times. This may be a read error: a much more frequent sequence differs by one nucleotide. The chain combines TRBV7-9 with TRBJ1-3; D unclear. The CDR3 is 13 residues long. Germline V CDR1 and CDR2: SEHNR, FQNEAQ (reference sequence). Here the CDR3 reads CARSPSIGNTIYF. The CDR3 nucleotides are TGTGCCCGCAGCCCTTCCATTGGAAACACCATATATTTT.

This clonotype was seen more than once but under ten times. The chain links TRBV20-1 to TRBJ2-5, with TRBD2 matching over 12 bases. The V gene's germline CDR1 is DFQATT and CDR2 SNEGSKA (reference sequence). The J segment lost 3 bases and the V segment lost 0 bases, leaving 14 bases of the junction unmatched. This CDR3 has 19 residues. The CDR3 DNA sequence: TGCAGTGCTAGAGATCGAAGGGGGAAACTAGCGGGGGGAAAAGAGACCCAGTACTTC. Translating it yields CSARDRRGKLAGGKETQYF.

This chain links TRBV18 with TRBJ1-1; D unresolved. Trimming took off 2 bases at V and 0 bases at J, with 13 bases between the two ends. CDR3 size: 16 residues. Germline-derived CDR1 and CDR2 are KGHSH and LQKENI. The CDR3 sequence is CASSPDLQPMNTEAFF. The CDR3, as DNA: TGTGCCAGCTCACCAGACCTACAGCCCATGAACACTGAAGCTTTCTTT.

This clonotype was picked up many times. The CDR3 is CATSRGGREQFF. The CDR3 nucleotides read TGTGCCACCTCGCGGGGGGGCCGTGAGCAGTTCTTC. This rearrangement joins TRBV3-1 to TRBJ2-1, with 9 bases aligning to TRBD2. Germline trimming cut 10 bases from V and 9 bases from J; bases unmatched to any gene: 7. There are 12 residues in the CDR3. CDR1 LGHDT and CDR2 YNNKEL come from the germline V gene (reference sequence).

This clonotype has more than one count but fewer than ten. This sequence joins TRBV12-3 or TRBV12-4 and TRBJ2-5; 12 nucleotides match TRBD2. V lost 3 bases and J lost 2; bases outside the gene matches: 1. The CDR3 sequence is 15 residues long. The CDR3 coding sequence is TGTGCCAGCAGTTTCGGACTAGCGGGGCAAGAGACCCAGTACTTC. Its protein product is CASSFGLAGQETQYF.

By share of the sample, this clonotype is medium-sized. The J gene is TRBJ2-1, the V gene TRBV6-2 or TRBV6-3; no clear D. The CDR3 is 15 residues long. Deletions cut 4 bases from V and 6 bases from J, with 16 bases between. CDR1 is MNHEY, CDR2 SVGEGT, per germline. The CDR3 here is CASSFNQLRINEQFF. For the CDR3, the DNA is TGTGCCAGCAGTTTTAACCAGCTGAGGATCAATGAGCAGTTCTTC.

In this sample, this clonotype turned up a few times. V gene TRBV24-1 combines with J gene TRBJ2-2; possibly TRBD2 for D (6 bases). Trimming shortened V by 2 bases and J by 7 bases, and 13 bases separated the two germline ends. CDR3 length: 15 residues. Per the germline V gene, CDR1 is KGHDR and CDR2 is SFDVKD. CDR3 loop: CATSDSSGDYGELFF. DNA for the CDR3: TGTGCCACCAGTGATTCTTCGGGGGATTACGGGGAGCTGTTTTTT.

For this clonotype: One end of the junction does not line up with germline, which may come from a read error. The chain joins TRBV6-2 or TRBV6-3 to TRBJ2-3; the D is unclear. The germline CDR1 and CDR2 sequences are MNHEY and SVGEGT. The CDR3 covers 12 residues. The CDR3 here is CATSSGTDTQYF. DNA for the CDR3: TGTGCCACCAGTTCCGGGACAGATACGCAGTATTTT.

Note on this clonotype: One junction end disagrees with the germline gene, perhaps due to a read error. The chain employs TRBV12-3 or TRBV12-4 and TRBJ2-1, with 8 positions matching TRBD2. This CDR3 is built from 15 residues. This CDR3 is CASRPGLAFYNEEFF. The CDR3 coding sequence is TGTGCCAGCAGACCCGGACTAGCCTTCTACAATGAGGAGTTCTTC.

The V and J genes are TRBV12-3 or TRBV12-4 and TRBJ2-7; 13 positions match TRBD2. Trimming took 5 bases from V and 1 from J; bases not matched to a gene: 8. The CDR3 totals 17 residues. DNA of the CDR3: TGTGCCAGCAGTCCCGATGGACTAGCGGGGGTGTCCTACGAGCAGTACTTC. This translates into CASSPDGLAGVSYEQYF.

This chain connects TRBV12-3 or TRBV12-4 to TRBJ1-6; D remains unclear. The length of the CDR3 is 14 residues. V dropped 6 bases and J dropped 7 bases, with 13 bases sitting between them. The CDR3 coding sequence is TGTGCCAGCAGCCGCGGAATTCGAAATTCACCCCTCCACTTT. This codes for CASSRGIRNSPLHF.